Each of the 3 T cell receptor beta chains below was sequenced from the same sample in a study of blood T cells in healthy people across ages. A second PCR, run for roughly 7 to 11 cycles, used a sample-barcoded 5' primer plus a J-beta primer mix. In TCRdb, the 5' RACE reads were re-called with MiXCR into one record per CDR3 protein. Among about 800,000 distinct CDR3 sequences listed, around 45% were seen once. Material for sequencing was blood. The receptors shown here come from an elderly man in good health.

The J gene is TRBJ1-2, the V gene TRBV20-1; 10 bases agree with TRBD1. In germline, CDR1 is DFQATT, CDR2 SNEGSKA (reference sequence). The J segment lost 5 bases and the V segment lost 3 bases, leaving 6 bases of the junction unmatched. This CDR3 is built from 14 residues. The CDR3 spells CSASLGGQGYGYTF. As DNA, the CDR3 is TGCAGTGCTAGCCTAGGGGGACAGGGGTATGGCTACACCTTC.

At least ten counts were recorded for this clonotype. The genes are TRBV5-1 and TRBJ2-4; D remains unclear. CDR3 length: 14 residues. CDR1 SGHRS and CDR2 YFSETQ come from the germline V gene. Trimming cost V 0 bases and J 5 bases, with 9 bases left between them. The CDR3 loop reads CASSLAETENIQYF. The CDR3 nucleotides read TGCGCCAGCAGCTTGGCTGAGACGGAAAACATTCAGTACTTC.

This clonotype was counted only a few times. This chain links TRBV28 with TRBJ2-4; D is ambiguous. CDR3 length: 19 amino acids. Germline-derived CDR1 and CDR2 are MDHEN and SYDVKM. The V end lost 3 bases, the J end lost 1 base, and 22 bases lay between the germline ends. The CDR3 region is CASSLRLPLHSTAKNIQYF. The CDR3, as DNA: TGTGCCAGCAGTTTGCGACTGCCCCTACATTCTACGGCCAAAAACATTCAGTACTTC.